The following is a TCR beta chain sequence with its context. Sequencing was performed with immunoSEQ multiplex PCR; in TCRdb, only in-frame clones are kept and a portion is missing. The table lists tens of thousands of clones, 80% to 90% of them singletons. These data belong to a study of T cell changes during pregnancy in multiple sclerosis. V lost 1 base, J lost 4 bases, and 15 bases stayed unmatched. From germline, CDR1 is SGHRS and CDR2 YFSETQ. The CDR3 totals 19 residues. V gene TRBV5-1 combines with J gene TRBJ2-3, with 10 positions matching TRBD2. The sample here was CD4+ T cells from peripheral blood mononuclear cells, taken in the first trimester of pregnancy. This receptor was identified in a female donor with multiple sclerosis, enrolled in a pregnancy study. CDR3 region: CASSLTLAGGYQVADTQYF. CDR3 in DNA: TGCGCCAGCAGCTTGACTTTAGCGGGAGGATACCAAGTTGCAGATACGCAGTATTTT.